The next 5 T cell receptor beta chains were all read from a single sample in a study of cytomegalovirus exposure and HLA in healthy donors. This PCR relied on a set of 60 Vbeta primers and 13 Jbeta primers. The protocol was immunoSEQ multiplex PCR, while the TCRdb copy is restricted to in-frame clones and leaves out a portion. The sample table includes approximately 40,000 clones. Material for sequencing was PBMCs. The receptors originated from a woman aged 25 to 39 in good health and CMV-seronegative.

V and J are TRBV9 and TRBJ2-5; perhaps TRBD1 as D (6 bases). The V gene's germline CDR1 is SGDLS and CDR2 YYNGEE. V dropped 0 bases and J dropped 5 bases, with 14 bases sitting between them. The CDR3 is 15 residues long. Written as DNA, the CDR3 is TGTGCCAGCAGCGTAGCACACAGGGAGAAGGAGACCCAGTACTTC. Protein product: CASSVAHREKETQYF.

The chain is built from TRBV28 and TRBJ2-1, with 8 bases that match TRBD2. Germline-derived CDR1 and CDR2 are MDHEN and SYDVKM. The CDR3 spans 13 residues. The CDR3 bases are TGTGCTATAAGCGGGAGCTCCTACAATGAGCAGTTCTTC. Residues: CAISGSSYNEQFF.

This chain joins TRBV29-1 and TRBJ1-1; perhaps TRBD1 as D (5 bases). The V and J ends lost 4 bases and 1 base respectively, with 19 bases between them. Germline V gene lookup returns CDR1 SQVTM and CDR2 ANQGSEA. The CDR3 covers 16 residues. Here the CDR3 reads CSVVSPKITGNTEAFF. The CDR3 region has the DNA TGCAGCGTTGTCTCCCCGAAAATAACAGGGAACACTGAAGCTTTCTTT.

The CDR3 DNA reads TGTGCCAGCAGTGAGGGAAACCGGGACATTGAAAAACTGTTTTTT. This encodes CASSEGNRDIEKLFF. This chain links TRBV25-1 with TRBJ1-4; D is perhaps TRBD1 (6 bases). V was trimmed by 3 bases and J by 7 bases, leaving 15 bases between them. Germline CDR1 reads MGHDK; CDR2 reads SYGVNS. CDR3 length: 15 residues.

V usage is TRBV28 and J usage is TRBJ2-7; 10 nucleotides match TRBD1. Unmatched junction bases numbered 14, after V lost 5 bases and J lost 7 bases. The germline CDR1 and CDR2 sequences are MDHEN and SYDVKM. The CDR3 has 16 residues. The CDR3 is CASSGRGTGDVREQYF. CDR3 DNA sequence: TGTGCCAGCAGTGGACGGGGGACAGGGGATGTACGGGAGCAGTACTTC.